The 3 T cell receptor beta chains presented below share a single source sample, sequenced in a study of blood T cell repertoires in COVID-19. Assay: immunoSEQ multiplex PCR; the TCRdb copy retains only in-frame clones and omits some. The sample consists of 200,000 to 250,000 clones, 70% to 90% of them appearing once. Input material: peripheral blood. The receptors stem from a woman aged 45-59 years with acute or convalescent COVID-19.

The rearrangement uses TRBV6-2 or TRBV6-3 and TRBJ2-3, with TRBD1 matching over 11 bases. Germline trimming cut 5 bases from V and 1 base from J; bases unmatched to any gene: 8. Germline CDR1 and CDR2: MNHEY and SVGEGT. The CDR3 totals 17 residues. Written as DNA, the CDR3 is TGTGCCAGCAGTCCGAGGACAGGGGGCACGGGCACAGATACGCAGTATTTT. It yields the protein CASSPRTGGTGTDTQYF.

This sequence joins TRBV28 and TRBJ2-2; 8 nucleotides match TRBD1. Looked up from germline, CDR1 is MDHEN and CDR2 is SYDVKM. The ends lost 6 bases at V and 7 bases at J; junction bases unmatched: 4. The CDR3 length is 13 residues. Here the CDR3 reads CASRQGDGGELFF. As DNA, the CDR3 is TGTGCCAGCAGACAGGGGGACGGCGGGGAGCTGTTTTTT.

This clone was found once. The chain has TRBV5-1 and TRBJ1-5; tentative D call: TRBD1 (5 bases). CDR3 length: 15 residues. Trimming removed 0 bases from V and 7 bases from J, with 14 bases in between. CDR1 is SGHRS and CDR2 is YFSETQ in the germline V gene. CDR3 DNA: TGCGCCAGCAGCTTGGCCCCTGGGACTGGGCAGCCCCAGCATTTT. Protein: CASSLAPGTGQPQHF.